In this sample, the clone carrying this T cell receptor beta chain turned up once. Its antigen is not known. The CDR3 length is 13 residues. Germline V gives CDR1 SNHLY, CDR2 FYNNEI. The ends were cut back, 7 bases at V and 4 bases at J, with 14 bases in the middle. The sample is drawn from a study of CD8+CD57+ T cells in acquired aplastic anemia. The wider study: Recorded DNA amounts for sorted CD4+ and CD8+ cells had an average of 3.2 ug. Healthy donors had, on average, approximately 11 million reads for their CD4+ cells.

Study-level findings and limits: Around 30 sequences, all CD8+ CDR3, were shared between patients and controls.

CDR3 and TCR beta VDJ profiling relied on genomic DNA as the template. A single record per CDR3 protein comes from TCRdb applying MiXCR to the reads. The sample lists fewer than 150,000 distinct CDR3 sequences, 48% seen once, with about 2.3% in the top ten. The TCR comes from a human donor in good health, serving as a control. The specimen sequenced was sorted CD4+, CD8+, or CD8+CD57+ T cells (not recorded which) from PBMCs. The V gene is TRBV2, the J gene TRBJ2-7; unclear D gene. The CDR3 reads CASTKGLSYEQYF. CDR3 DNA: TGTGCCAGCACAAAGGGCCTATCTTACGAGCAGTACTTC.